This T cell receptor (beta chain) came from a study of CD8+ T cells in alopecia areata. A note on this clone: Its antigen is currently unknown.

The sorting of PBMCs gave CD4+ and CD8+ T cells. The CDR3 spans 15 residues. Trimming shortened V by 5 bases and J by 0 bases, and 8 bases separated the two germline ends. CDR1 MNHEY and CDR2 SMNVEV come from the germline V gene (reference sequence). Reverse transcribed after extraction, RNA yielded cDNA as the sequencing template. The data were produced by immunoSEQ multiplex PCR, yet TCRdb's version contains in-frame clones alone and is incomplete. The data hold some 120,000 clones, with 45% to 50% observed a single time. Findings of the study overall: Alopecia totalis/universalis scalp especially showed more expanded CD8+ clones than normal scalp. Among patients, TCR sharing was less clear than in mice, a difference possibly due in part to HLA diversity in the patient population.

The material sequenced was NKG2D-low CD8+ T cells sorted from blood. The chain is built from TRBV27 and TRBJ2-6, with D hard to call. The receptor was derived from a human donor with alopecia areata. The CDR3 sequence: CASSIQDSGANVLTF. CDR3 bases: TGTGCCAGCAGTATCCAGGACTCTGGGGCCAACGTCCTGACTTTC.